Detailed here is one T cell receptor beta chain. Its antigen is currently unknown. Only in-frame clones appear in the TCRdb table, and some are missing; sequencing was by immunoSEQ multiplex PCR. Of some 10,000 clones listed, around 41% are singletons. The V and J ends lost 9 bases and 0 bases respectively, with 10 bases between them. CDR1 MNHGY and CDR2 SAAAGT come from the germline V gene. The CDR3 extends over 13 amino acids. This sample stems from a study of T cells in localized non-small cell lung cancer. The study's findings and limits: When the top 100 tumor clones were examined, a median approximately 59 of them also appeared in the adjacent lung, which was paired and uninvolved. Sequencing was restricted to one tumor region; therefore, heterogeneity remains possible. A raised T cell density in blood coincided with lengthier overall survival. Uninvolved neighboring lung showed the greatest T cell clonality, exceeding tumor.

Sequenced material: lymph node tissue, taken before any cancer treatment. The V gene is TRBV6-8, the J gene TRBJ2-3; D might be TRBD1 (6 bases). The clonotype was recovered from a woman between 35 and 75 years old with stage I lung adenocarcinoma. As DNA, the CDR3 is TGTGCCAGTGCCGGGACAAGCACAGATACGCAGTATTTT. Translating it yields CASAGTSTDTQYF.